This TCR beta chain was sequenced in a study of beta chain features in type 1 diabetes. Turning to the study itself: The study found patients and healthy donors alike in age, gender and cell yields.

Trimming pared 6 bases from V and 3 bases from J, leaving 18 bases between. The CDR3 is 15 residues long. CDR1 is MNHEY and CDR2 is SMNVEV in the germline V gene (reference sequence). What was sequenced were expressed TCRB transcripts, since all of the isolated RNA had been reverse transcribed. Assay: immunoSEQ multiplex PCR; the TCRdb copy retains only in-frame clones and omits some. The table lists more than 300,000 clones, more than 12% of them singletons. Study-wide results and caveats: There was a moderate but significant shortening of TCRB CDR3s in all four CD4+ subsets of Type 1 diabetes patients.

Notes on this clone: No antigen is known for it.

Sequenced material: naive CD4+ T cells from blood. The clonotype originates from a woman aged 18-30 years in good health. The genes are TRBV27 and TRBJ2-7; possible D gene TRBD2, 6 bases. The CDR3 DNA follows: TGTGCCAGCAGGGGGGGAGTAGCGGCTCTCTACGAGCAGTACTTC. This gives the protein CASRGGVAALYEQYF.